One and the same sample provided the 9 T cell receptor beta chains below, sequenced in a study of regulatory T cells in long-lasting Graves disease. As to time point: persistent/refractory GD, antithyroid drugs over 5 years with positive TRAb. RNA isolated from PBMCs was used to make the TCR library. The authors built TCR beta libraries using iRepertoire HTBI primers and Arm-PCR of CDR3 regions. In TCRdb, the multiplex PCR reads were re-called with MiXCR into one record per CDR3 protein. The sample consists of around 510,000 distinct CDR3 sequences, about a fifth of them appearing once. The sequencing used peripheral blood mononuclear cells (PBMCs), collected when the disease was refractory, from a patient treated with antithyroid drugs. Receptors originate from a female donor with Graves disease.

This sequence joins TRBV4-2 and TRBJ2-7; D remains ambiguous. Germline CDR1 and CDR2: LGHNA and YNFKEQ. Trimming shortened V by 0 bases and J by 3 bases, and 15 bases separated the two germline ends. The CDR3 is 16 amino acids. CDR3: CASSQEAGLAYYEQYF. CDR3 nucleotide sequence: TGTGCCAGCAGCCAAGAAGCAGGATTGGCCTACTACGAGCAGTACTTC.

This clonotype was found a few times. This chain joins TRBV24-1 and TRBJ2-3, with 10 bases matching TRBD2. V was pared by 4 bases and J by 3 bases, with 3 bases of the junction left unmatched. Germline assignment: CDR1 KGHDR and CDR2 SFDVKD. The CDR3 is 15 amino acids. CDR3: CATSEPSGRTDTQYF. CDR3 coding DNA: TGTGCCACCAGTGAACCTAGCGGGAGAACAGATACGCAGTATTTT.

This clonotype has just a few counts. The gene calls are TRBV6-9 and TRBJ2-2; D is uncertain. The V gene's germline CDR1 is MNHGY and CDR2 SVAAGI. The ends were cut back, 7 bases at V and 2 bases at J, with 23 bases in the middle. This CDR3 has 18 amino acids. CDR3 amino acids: CASTYIGVAPINTGELFF. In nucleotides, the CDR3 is TGTGCCAGCACTTACATTGGGGTAGCCCCAATAAACACCGGGGAGCTGTTTTTT.

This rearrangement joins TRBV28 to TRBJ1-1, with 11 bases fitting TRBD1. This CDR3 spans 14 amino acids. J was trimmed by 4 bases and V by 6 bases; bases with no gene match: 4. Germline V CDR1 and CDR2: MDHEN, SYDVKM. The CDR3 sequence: CASSRDRGTTEAFF. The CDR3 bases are TGTGCCAGCAGCCGGGACAGGGGGACCACTGAAGCTTTCTTT.

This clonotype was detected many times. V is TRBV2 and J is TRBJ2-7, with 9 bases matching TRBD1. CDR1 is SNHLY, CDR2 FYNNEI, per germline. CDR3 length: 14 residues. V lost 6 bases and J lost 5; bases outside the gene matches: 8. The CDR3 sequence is CASSPRTGVNEQYF. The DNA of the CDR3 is TGTGCCAGCAGCCCTAGGACAGGGGTCAACGAGCAGTACTTC.

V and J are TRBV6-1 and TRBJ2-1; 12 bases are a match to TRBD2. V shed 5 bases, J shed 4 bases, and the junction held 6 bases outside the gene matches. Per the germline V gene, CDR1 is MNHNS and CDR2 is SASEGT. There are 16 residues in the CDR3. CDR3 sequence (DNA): TGTGCCAGCAGTCTGACTAGCGGGAGTCGGTACAATGAGCAGTTCTTC. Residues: CASSLTSGSRYNEQFF.

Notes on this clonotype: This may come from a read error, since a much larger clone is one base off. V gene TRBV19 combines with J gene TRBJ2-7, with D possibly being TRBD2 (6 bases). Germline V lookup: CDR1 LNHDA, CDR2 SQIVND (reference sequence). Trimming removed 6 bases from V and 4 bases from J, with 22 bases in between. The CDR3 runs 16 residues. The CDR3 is CASSSNQRAGSYEQYF. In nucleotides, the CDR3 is TGTGCCAGTAGCTCGAACCAGAGGGCGGGAAGTTACGAGCAGTACTTC.

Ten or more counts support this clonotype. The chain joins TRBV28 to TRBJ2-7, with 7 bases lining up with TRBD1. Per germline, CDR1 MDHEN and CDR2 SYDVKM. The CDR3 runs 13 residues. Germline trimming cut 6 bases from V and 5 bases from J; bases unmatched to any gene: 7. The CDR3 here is CASRLTGNHEQYF. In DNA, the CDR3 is TGTGCCAGCAGATTGACAGGGAACCACGAGCAGTACTTC.

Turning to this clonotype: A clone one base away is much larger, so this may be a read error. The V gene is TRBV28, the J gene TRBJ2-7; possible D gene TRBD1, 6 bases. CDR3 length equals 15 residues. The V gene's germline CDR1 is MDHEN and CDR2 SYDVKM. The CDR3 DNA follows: TGTACCAGCAGGGGAGCCGGACTCCTCTGGTACGAGCAGTACTTC. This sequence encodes CTSRGAGLLWYEQYF.